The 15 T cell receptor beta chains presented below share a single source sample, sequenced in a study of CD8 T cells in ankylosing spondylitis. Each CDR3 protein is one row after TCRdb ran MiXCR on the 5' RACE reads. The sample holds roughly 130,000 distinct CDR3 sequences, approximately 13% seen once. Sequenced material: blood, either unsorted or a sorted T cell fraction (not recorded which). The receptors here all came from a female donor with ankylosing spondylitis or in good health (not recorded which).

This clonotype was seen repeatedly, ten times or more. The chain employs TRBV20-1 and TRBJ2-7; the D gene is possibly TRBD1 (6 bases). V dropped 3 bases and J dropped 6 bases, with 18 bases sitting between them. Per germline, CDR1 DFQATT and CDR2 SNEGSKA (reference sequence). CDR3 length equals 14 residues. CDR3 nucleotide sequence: TGCAGTGCTAGTGGGGGCCTAGACTGGGCCGAGCAGTACTTC. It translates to CSASGGLDWAEQYF.

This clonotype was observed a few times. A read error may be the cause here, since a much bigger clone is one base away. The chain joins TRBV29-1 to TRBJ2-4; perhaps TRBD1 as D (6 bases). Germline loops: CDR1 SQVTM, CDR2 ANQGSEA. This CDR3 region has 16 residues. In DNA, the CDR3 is TGCAGCGTTTCCAGGGGCACAGATGTAGCCAAAAACAGTCAGTACTTC. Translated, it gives CSVSRGTDVAKNSQYF. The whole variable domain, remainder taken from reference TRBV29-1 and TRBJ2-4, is SAVISQKPSRDICQRGTSLTIQCQVDSQVTMMFWYRQQPGQSLTLIATANQGSEATYESGFVIDKFPISRPNLTFSTLTVSNMSPEDSSIYLCSVSRGTDVAKNSQYFGAGTRLSVL.

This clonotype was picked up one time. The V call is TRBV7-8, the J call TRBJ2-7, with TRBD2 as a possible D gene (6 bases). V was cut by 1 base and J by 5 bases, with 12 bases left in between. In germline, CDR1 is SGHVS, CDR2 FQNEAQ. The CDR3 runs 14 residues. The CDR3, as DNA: TGTGCCAGCAGCTTAGACCGGGAGATCAACGAGCAGTACTTC. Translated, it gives CASSLDREINEQYF.

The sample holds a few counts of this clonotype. CDR3 DNA sequence: TGTGCCAGCAGTCCCACCCAAAACAGGAATGGCTACACCTTC. It codes for CASSPTQNRNGYTF. The V call is TRBV6-1, the J call TRBJ1-2; D might be TRBD1 (5 bases). The CDR3 loop spans 14 amino acids. Per germline, CDR1 MNHNS and CDR2 SASEGT. Trimming took 5 bases from V and 6 from J, leaving 16 bases between them.

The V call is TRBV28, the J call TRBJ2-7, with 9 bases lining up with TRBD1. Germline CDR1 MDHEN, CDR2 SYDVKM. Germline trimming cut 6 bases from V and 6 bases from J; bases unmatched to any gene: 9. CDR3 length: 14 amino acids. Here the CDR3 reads CASRTGQGLAEQYF. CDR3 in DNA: TGTGCCAGCAGGACCGGACAGGGGCTGGCCGAGCAGTACTTC.

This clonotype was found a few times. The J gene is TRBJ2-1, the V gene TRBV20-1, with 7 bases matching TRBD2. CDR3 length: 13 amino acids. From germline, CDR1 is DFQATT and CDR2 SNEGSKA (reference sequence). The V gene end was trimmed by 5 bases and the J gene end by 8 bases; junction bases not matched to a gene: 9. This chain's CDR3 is CSAFAGVGYEQFF. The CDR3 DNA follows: TGCAGTGCTTTCGCGGGGGTAGGCTATGAGCAGTTCTTC.

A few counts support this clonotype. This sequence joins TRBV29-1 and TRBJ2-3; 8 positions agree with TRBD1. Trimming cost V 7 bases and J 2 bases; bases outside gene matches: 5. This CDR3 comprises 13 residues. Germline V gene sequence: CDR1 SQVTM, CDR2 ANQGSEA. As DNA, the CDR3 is TGCAGCGCGACAGGGGATTCCACAGATACGCAGTATTTT. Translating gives CSATGDSTDTQYF.

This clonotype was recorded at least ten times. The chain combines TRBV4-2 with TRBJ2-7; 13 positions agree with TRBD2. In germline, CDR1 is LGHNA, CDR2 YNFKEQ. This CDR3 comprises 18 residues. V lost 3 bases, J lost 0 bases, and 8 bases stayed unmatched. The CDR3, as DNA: TGTGCCAGCAGCCAGCGAACTAGCGGGAGGGAGAGCTCCTACGAGCAGTACTTC. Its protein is CASSQRTSGRESSYEQYF.

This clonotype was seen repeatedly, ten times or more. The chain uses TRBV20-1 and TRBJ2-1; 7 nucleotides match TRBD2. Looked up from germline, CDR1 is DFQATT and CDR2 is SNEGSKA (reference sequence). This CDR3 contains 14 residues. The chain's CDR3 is CSARGLADYNEQFF. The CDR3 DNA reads TGCAGCGCCCGGGGCCTAGCGGATTACAATGAGCAGTTCTTC.

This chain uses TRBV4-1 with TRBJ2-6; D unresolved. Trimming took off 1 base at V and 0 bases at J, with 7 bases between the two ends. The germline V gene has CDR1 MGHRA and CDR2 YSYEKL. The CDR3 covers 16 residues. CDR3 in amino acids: CASSQATRSGANVLTF. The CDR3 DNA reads TGCGCCAGCAGCCAAGCTACGCGCTCTGGGGCCAACGTCCTGACTTTC.

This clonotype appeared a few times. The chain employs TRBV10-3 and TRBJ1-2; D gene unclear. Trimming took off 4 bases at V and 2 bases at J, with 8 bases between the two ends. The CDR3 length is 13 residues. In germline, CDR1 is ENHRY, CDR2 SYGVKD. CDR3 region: CAISVVQNYGYTF. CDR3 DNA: TGTGCCATCAGTGTGGTACAAAACTATGGCTACACCTTC.

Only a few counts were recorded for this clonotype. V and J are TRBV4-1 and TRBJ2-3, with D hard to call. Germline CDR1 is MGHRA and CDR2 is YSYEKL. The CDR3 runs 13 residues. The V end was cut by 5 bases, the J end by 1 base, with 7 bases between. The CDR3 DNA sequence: TGCGCCAGCAGCACACGTCGCACAGATACGCAGTATTTT. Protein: CASSTRRTDTQYF.

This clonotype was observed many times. The CDR3 sequence: CASSLDRDTQYF. The CDR3 bases are TGTGCCAGCAGCTTAGACCGAGATACGCAGTATTTT. The V gene is TRBV7-9, the J gene TRBJ2-3; no firm D call. The V end was cut by 1 base, the J end by 5 bases, with 4 bases between. The CDR3 extends over 12 amino acids. CDR1 is SEHNR, CDR2 FQNEAQ, per germline (reference sequence). The full variable domain, in which reference TRBV7-9 and TRBJ2-3 provide the parts outside the CDR3, is DTGVSQNPRHKITKRGQNVTFRCDPISEHNRLYWYRQTLGQGPEFLTYFQNEAQLEKSRLLSDRFSAERPKGSFSTLEIQRTEQGDSAMYLCASSLDRDTQYFGPGTRLTVL.

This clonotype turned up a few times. The CDR3 here is CASSAVGGENTGELFF. The CDR3 region has the DNA TGCGCCAGCAGCGCAGTCGGGGGAGAGAACACCGGGGAGCTGTTTTTT. This chain joins TRBV5-1 and TRBJ2-2, with D possibly TRBD2 on 6 matching bases. Germline CDR1 and CDR2: SGHRS and YFSETQ. V lost 4 bases and J lost 1, with 14 bases in between. The CDR3 contains 16 residues.

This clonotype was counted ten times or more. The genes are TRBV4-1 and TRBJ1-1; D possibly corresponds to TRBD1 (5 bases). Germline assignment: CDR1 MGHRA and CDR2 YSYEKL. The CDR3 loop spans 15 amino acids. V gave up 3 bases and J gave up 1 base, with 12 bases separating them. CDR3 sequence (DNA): TGCGCCAGCAGCCATGAGGGGAGTGGGAACACTGAAGCTTTCTTT. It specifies CASSHEGSGNTEAFF.